Each of the 10 T cell receptor beta chains below was sequenced from the same sample in a study of blood T cell repertoires in COVID-19. Libraries were prepared by immunoSEQ multiplex PCR; TCRdb keeps only in-frame clonotypes and omits some of them. The sample comprises 250,000 to 350,000 clones, about 85% of which are singletons, and 0.75% to 0.95% rests with the top ten. Sequenced material: peripheral blood. These receptors were taken from a human donor with COVID-19, enrolled during active disease. The donor label of this sample is uncertain.

This sequence joins TRBV19 and TRBJ2-3; TRBD2 matches at 8 bases. The CDR3 has 14 amino acids. CDR1 is LNHDA, CDR2 SQIVND, per germline (reference sequence). The trim removed 10 bases at V and 4 bases at J, leaving 10 bases unmatched. CDR3 sequence reads: CATTITSGADTQYF. Here the CDR3 DNA reads TGTGCCACCACAATCACTAGCGGTGCAGATACGCAGTATTTT.

Written as DNA, the CDR3 is TGTGCCAGCAGCCAAGAGACTGAACTGCAAGAGACCCAGTACTTC. Its translation is CASSQETELQETQYF. The V gene is TRBV14, the J gene TRBJ2-5; D is unclear. The CDR3 is made up of 15 amino acids. Germline CDR1 SGHDN, CDR2 FVKESK. V was cut by 0 bases and J by 2 bases, with 10 bases left in between.

The chain combines TRBV5-1 with TRBJ1-1; possibly TRBD1 for D (6 bases). CDR1 and CDR2 from the germline V gene are SGHRS and YFSETQ. The CDR3 contains 16 residues. Trimming removed 4 bases at V and 2 bases at J, with 18 bases between. CDR3 loop: CASSTGIQGGNTEAFF. The CDR3, as DNA: TGCGCCAGCAGCACGGGCATACAGGGCGGTAACACTGAAGCTTTCTTT.

V and J are TRBV19 and TRBJ1-5; D not certain. V lost 3 bases and J lost 2, with 5 bases in between. This CDR3 comprises 13 residues. CDR1 is LNHDA and CDR2 is SQIVND in the germline V gene (reference sequence). CDR3 nucleotide sequence: TGTGCCAGTAGTATTGAGGGCAATCAGCCCCAGCATTTT. It translates to CASSIEGNQPQHF.

This clone was seen once. The chain carries TRBV5-1 and TRBJ1-5, with D tentatively TRBD1 (5 bases). The CDR3 totals 15 residues. CDR1 is SGHRS and CDR2 is YFSETQ in the germline V gene. V dropped 1 base and J dropped 1 base, with 9 bases sitting between them. The CDR3 sequence is CASSLNGASNQPQHF. CDR3 in DNA: TGCGCCAGCAGCTTGAATGGGGCGAGCAATCAGCCCCAGCATTTT.

This chain uses TRBV30 with TRBJ1-2, with D unresolved. V lost 6 bases and J lost 8, with 22 bases in between. This CDR3 comprises 14 residues. Germline CDR1 reads GTSNPN; CDR2 reads SVGIG (reference sequence). In DNA, the CDR3 is TGTGCCTGCCCTCCGAGGGTTGAAGTAACGGGCTACACCTTC. Translation gives CACPPRVEVTGYTF.

The chain recombines TRBV28 with TRBJ1-5; D might be TRBD1 (5 bases). The CDR3 is 12 amino acids. Germline CDR1 and CDR2: MDHEN and SYDVKM. V was cut by 6 bases and J by 10 bases, with 13 bases left in between. The CDR3 DNA reads TGTGCCAGCAGCCAGGGCGAACTACCCCAGCATTTT. Amino acids: CASSQGELPQHF.

The V gene is TRBV3-1 (or the pseudogene TRBV3-2), the J gene TRBJ2-6; 11 bases align to TRBD1. The CDR3 loop spans 18 amino acids. Germline V gene lookup returns CDR1 LGHDT and CDR2 YNNKEL (reference sequence). Trimming at V came to 6 bases and at J to 2 bases, leaving 9 bases not matched to a gene. As DNA, the CDR3 is TGTGCCAGCAGTCAGAGAGGACAGGGGGCGGCTGGGGCCAACGTCCTGACTTTC. It specifies CASSQRGQGAAGANVLTF.

This chain joins TRBV18 and TRBJ2-7; weak D call: TRBD1 (5 bases). The CDR3 spans 15 residues. Per the germline V gene, CDR1 is KGHSH and CDR2 is LQKENI. The germline V and J ends were trimmed by 3 bases and 6 bases, with 18 bases remaining between them. Written as DNA, the CDR3 is TGTGCCAGCTCACCTCACCTGGAGCCCAGGGCCGAGCAGTACTTC. Translation: CASSPHLEPRAEQYF.

This clone has only a few counts. V is TRBV27 and J is TRBJ2-2, with D uncertain. The CDR3 spans 12 residues. The germline V gene encodes CDR1 MNHEY and CDR2 SMNVEV (reference sequence). The V gene lost 6 bases and the J gene lost 8 bases, with 10 bases spanning the gap. CDR3 sequence: CASSGVGGELFF. In DNA, the CDR3 is TGTGCCAGCAGCGGTGTCGGGGGGGAGCTGTTTTTT.